This paragraph covers one T cell receptor beta chain sequence. The data were taken from a study of identical twins. CDR1 ENHRY and CDR2 SYGVKD come from the germline V gene. The CDR3 is 15 amino acids. V was pared by 10 bases and J by 0 bases, with 4 bases of the junction left unmatched. One entry per CDR3 protein results from TCRdb running MiXCR on the 5' RACE reads. Of under 300,000 distinct CDR3 sequences listed, roughly 13% are singletons. The data were also submitted as part of a second study, on yellow fever vaccine responses in identical twins.

The receptor's source is a woman under 30 in good health. The sample consisted of memory (CD45RO+) T cells sorted from blood. This sequence joins TRBV10-3 and TRBJ2-2, with 11 positions matching TRBD1. The CDR3 nucleotides are TGTGCCACCGGGACAGGGGGTACGAACACCGGGGAGCTGTTTTTT. It translates to CATGTGGTNTGELFF.